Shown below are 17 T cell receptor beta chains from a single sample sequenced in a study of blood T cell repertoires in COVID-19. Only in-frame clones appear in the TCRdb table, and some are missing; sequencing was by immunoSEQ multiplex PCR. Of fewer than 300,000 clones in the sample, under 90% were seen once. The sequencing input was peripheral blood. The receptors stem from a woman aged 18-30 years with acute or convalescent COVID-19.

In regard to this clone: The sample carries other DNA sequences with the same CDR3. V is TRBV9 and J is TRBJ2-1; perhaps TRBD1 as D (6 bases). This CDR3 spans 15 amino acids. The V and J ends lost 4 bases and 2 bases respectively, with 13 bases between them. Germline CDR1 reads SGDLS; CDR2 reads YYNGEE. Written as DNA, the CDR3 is TGTGCCAGCAGCATCAGGGGATCCCCCTACAATGAGCAGTTCTTC. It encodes CASSIRGSPYNEQFF.

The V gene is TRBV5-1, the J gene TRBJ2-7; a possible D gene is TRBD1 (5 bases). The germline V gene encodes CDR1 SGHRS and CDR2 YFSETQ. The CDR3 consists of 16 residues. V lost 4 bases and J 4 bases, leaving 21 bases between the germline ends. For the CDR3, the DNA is TGCGCCAGCAGCCCGGGCCTCAGGGATGTGACATACGAGCAGTACTTC. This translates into CASSPGLRDVTYEQYF.

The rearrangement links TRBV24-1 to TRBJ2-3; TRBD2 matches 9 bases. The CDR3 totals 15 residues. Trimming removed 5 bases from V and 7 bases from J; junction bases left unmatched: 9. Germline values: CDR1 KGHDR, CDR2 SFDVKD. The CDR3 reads CATSGMREGLYTQYF. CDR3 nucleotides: TGTGCCACCAGTGGTATGCGGGAGGGCCTTTATACGCAGTATTTT.

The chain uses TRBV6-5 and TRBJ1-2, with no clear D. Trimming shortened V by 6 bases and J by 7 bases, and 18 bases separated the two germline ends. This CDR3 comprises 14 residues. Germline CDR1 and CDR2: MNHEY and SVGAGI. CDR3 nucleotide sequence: TGTGCCAGCAGGACGTGGTTAGGGAGTGGTGGCTACACCTTC. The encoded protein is CASRTWLGSGGYTF.

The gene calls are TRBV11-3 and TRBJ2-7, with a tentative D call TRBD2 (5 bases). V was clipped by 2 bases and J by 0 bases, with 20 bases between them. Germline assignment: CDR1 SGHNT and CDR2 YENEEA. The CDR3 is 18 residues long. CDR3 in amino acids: CASSLRCWLAVSSYEQYF. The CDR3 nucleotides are TGTGCCAGCAGCTTAAGGTGTTGGCTAGCTGTTAGCTCCTACGAGCAGTACTTC.

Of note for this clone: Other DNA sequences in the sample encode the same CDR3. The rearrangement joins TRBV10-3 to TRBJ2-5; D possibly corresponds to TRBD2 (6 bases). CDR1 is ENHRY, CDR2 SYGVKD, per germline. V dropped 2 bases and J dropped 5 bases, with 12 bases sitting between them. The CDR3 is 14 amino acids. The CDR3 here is CAISEGGNRETQYF. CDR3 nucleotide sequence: TGTGCCATCAGTGAGGGCGGGAACAGGGAGACCCAGTACTTC.

The CDR3 DNA is TGTGCCAGCAGCCGAATTCGGGGCTACACCTTC. The encoded protein is CASSRIRGYTF. The rearrangement uses TRBV5-6 and TRBJ1-2; D is unresolved. Germline-derived CDR1 and CDR2 are SGHDT and YYEEEE. CDR3 length equals 11 residues. Trimming removed 4 bases from V and 8 bases from J, with 9 bases in between.

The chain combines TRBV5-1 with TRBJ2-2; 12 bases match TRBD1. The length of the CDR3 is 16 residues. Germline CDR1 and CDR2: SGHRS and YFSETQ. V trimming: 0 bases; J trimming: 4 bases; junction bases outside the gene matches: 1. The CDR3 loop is CASSLGDRGPTGELFF. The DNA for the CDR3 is TGCGCCAGCAGCTTGGGGGACAGGGGGCCCACCGGGGAGCTGTTTTTT.

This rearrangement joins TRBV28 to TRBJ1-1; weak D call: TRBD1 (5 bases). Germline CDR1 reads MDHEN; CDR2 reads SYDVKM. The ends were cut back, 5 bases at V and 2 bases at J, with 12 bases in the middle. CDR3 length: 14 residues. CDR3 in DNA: TGTGCCAGCAGTCCACCGGGGGGTAACACTGAAGCTTTCTTT. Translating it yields CASSPPGGNTEAFF.

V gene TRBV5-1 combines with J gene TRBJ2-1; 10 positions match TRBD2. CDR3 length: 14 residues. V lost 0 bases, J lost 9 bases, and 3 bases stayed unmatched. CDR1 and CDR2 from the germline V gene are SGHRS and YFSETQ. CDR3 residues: CASSLVAGGPEQFF. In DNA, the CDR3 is TGCGCCAGCAGCTTGGTAGCGGGAGGTCCTGAGCAGTTCTTC.

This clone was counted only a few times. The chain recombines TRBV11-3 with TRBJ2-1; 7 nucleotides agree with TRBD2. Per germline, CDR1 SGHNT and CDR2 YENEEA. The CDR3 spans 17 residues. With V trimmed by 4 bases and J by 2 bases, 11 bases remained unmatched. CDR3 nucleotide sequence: TGTGCCAGCAGCTCCGATAAACCCGGGACTACCTACAATGAGCAGTTCTTC. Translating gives CASSSDKPGTTYNEQFF.

CDR3 in amino acids: CASSPTGALSYGYTF. The CDR3 DNA sequence: TGTGCCAGCTCACCAACAGGGGCGCTTTCCTATGGCTACACCTTC. The rearrangement joins TRBV18 to TRBJ1-2, with 7 bases identical to TRBD1. Trimming took 2 bases from V and 4 from J; bases not matched to a gene: 7. In germline, CDR1 is KGHSH, CDR2 LQKENI. The CDR3 runs 15 residues.

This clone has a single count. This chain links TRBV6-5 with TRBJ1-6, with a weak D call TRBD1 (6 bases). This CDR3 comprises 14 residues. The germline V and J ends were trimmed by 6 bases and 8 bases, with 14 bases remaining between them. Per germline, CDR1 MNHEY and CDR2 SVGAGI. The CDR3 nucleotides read TGTGCCAGCAGACGTCAGGGGTTTCATTCACCCCTCCACTTT. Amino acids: CASRRQGFHSPLHF.

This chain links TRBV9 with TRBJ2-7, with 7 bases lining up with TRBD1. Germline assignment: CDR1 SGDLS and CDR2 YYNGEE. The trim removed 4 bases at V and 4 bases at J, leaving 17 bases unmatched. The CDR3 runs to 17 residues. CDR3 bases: TGTGCCAGCAGCTCCCCCCCGGTGGGGACAGAGATTTACGAGCAGTACTTC. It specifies CASSSPPVGTEIYEQYF.

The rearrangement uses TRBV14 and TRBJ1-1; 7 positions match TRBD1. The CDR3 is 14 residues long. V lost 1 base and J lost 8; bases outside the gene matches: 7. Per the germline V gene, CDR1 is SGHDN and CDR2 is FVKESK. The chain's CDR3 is CASSQVTGSAEAFF. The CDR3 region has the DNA TGTGCCAGCAGCCAAGTGACAGGGTCAGCCGAAGCTTTCTTT.

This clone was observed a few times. Here the CDR3 DNA reads TGTGCCAGCAGCCAAGCCCCAGGTGGTTCACCCCTCCACTTT. Amino acid sequence: CASSQAPGGSPLHF. The chain is built from TRBV3-1 (or the pseudogene TRBV3-2) and TRBJ1-6; D unresolved. This CDR3 contains 14 residues. Deletions cut 1 base from V and 9 bases from J, with 10 bases between. Germline V CDR1 and CDR2: LGHDT, YNNKEL (reference sequence).

The CDR3, as DNA: TGTGCCAGCAGCTTGGCCCCGGGAGATCGCTACACCTTC. The encoded protein is CASSLAPGDRYTF. This chain uses TRBV5-4 with TRBJ1-2; D is unclear. Germline CDR1 reads SGHNT; CDR2 reads YYREEE (reference sequence). Deletions cut 0 bases from V and 9 bases from J, with 12 bases between. The CDR3 is 13 residues long.